This entry lists 16 T cell receptor beta chains sequenced from one sample in a study of blood T cells in healthy people across ages. Combining a sample-barcoded 5' primer with a J-beta primer mix, a second PCR ran for roughly 7 to 12 cycles. A single record per CDR3 protein comes from TCRdb applying MiXCR to the 5' RACE reads. The table records about 570,000 distinct CDR3 sequences, 25% to 30% of them present only once. The sample taken for sequencing was blood. The receptors here all came from a woman between 65 and 79 years old in good health.

As regards this clonotype: The junction differs from germline at one of its ends, possibly a read error. The chain joins TRBV20-1 to TRBJ2-3, with TRBD2 matching over 11 bases. This CDR3 region has 16 residues. CDR1 DFQATT and CDR2 SNEGSKA come from the germline V gene (reference sequence). The CDR3, as DNA: TGCAGTGCTGGAGACCCGGGACTAGCGGGCACAGATACGCAGTATTTT. Amino acid sequence: CSAGDPGLAGTDTQYF.

The sample holds a few counts of this clonotype. This chain links TRBV7-2 with TRBJ1-3, with D maybe TRBD1 (5 bases). V was clipped by 5 bases and J by 2 bases, with 10 bases between them. CDR3 length: 14 amino acids. Germline V gene data show CDR1 as SGHTA and CDR2 as FQGNSA. CDR3 in amino acids: CASSVGVAGNTIYF. For the CDR3, the DNA is TGTGCCAGCAGCGTAGGGGTGGCTGGAAACACCATATATTTT.

The table lists this clonotype with a few counts. This chain uses TRBV7-9 with TRBJ1-1; D is uncertain. In germline, CDR1 is SEHNR, CDR2 FQNEAQ (reference sequence). The V end lost 4 bases, the J end lost 4 bases, and 10 bases lay between the germline ends. This CDR3 contains 13 residues. The CDR3, as DNA: TGTGCCAGCAGCTATCAGATGACCACTGAAGCTTTCTTT. This codes for CASSYQMTTEAFF.

The V call is TRBV29-1, the J call TRBJ1-1; D is perhaps TRBD1 (6 bases). V was pared by 7 bases and J by 1 base, with 13 bases between. This CDR3 is built from 13 residues. Per germline, CDR1 SQVTM and CDR2 ANQGSEA. CDR3 bases: TGCAGCGGGAGGGGGGACCCGAACACTGAAGCTTTCTTT. Protein product: CSGRGDPNTEAFF.

Concerning this clonotype itself: The CDR3 does not end in the conserved phenylalanine or tryptophan, so this is likely a read error. The chain recombines TRBV6-5 with TRBJ1-6; 7 bases fit TRBD1. J was trimmed by 7 bases and V by 6 bases; bases with no gene match: 9. The V gene's germline CDR1 is MNHEY and CDR2 SVGAGI. CDR3 length: 15 residues. CDR3 sequence (DNA): TGTGCCAGCAGGTCCTCCGGGACAGCAAATTCACCCCTCCACTCT. Translating it yields CASRSSGTANSPLHS.

There are many counts of this clonotype. The chain recombines TRBV9 with TRBJ2-1; D uncertain. Germline loops: CDR1 SGDLS, CDR2 YYNGEE. V was shortened by 0 bases and J by 2 bases, with 9 bases between the two germline ends. The CDR3 has 15 residues. The DNA of the CDR3 is TGTGCCAGCAGCGTAGATGGTAGCACCTACAATGAGCAGTTCTTC. The encoded protein is CASSVDGSTYNEQFF.

The V and J genes are TRBV20-1 and TRBJ1-1, with no clear D. Germline CDR1 DFQATT, CDR2 SNEGSKA (reference sequence). The CDR3 length is 14 residues. V was cut by 2 bases and J by 0 bases, with 10 bases left in between. This chain's CDR3 is CSARWQPMNTEAFF. In DNA form, the CDR3 reads TGCAGTGCTAGATGGCAGCCAATGAACACTGAAGCTTTCTTT.

V gene TRBV20-1 combines with J gene TRBJ1-4; D remains unclear. CDR1 DFQATT and CDR2 SNEGSKA come from the germline V gene (reference sequence). This CDR3 comprises 14 residues. Trimming stripped 6 bases from V and 5 bases from J, with 16 bases between. CDR3 DNA sequence: TGCAGTGCCACCCGGAACAGTGGGAATGAAAAACTGTTTTTT. Protein: CSATRNSGNEKLFF.

A few counts support this clonotype. The V gene is TRBV6-5, the J gene TRBJ2-2; 8 bases line up with TRBD2. The length of the CDR3 is 16 residues. CDR1 and CDR2 (germline): MNHEY, SVGAGI. Trimming removed 2 bases from V and 4 bases from J; junction bases left unmatched: 6. Here the CDR3 reads CASSYPLRGGTGELFF. The DNA of the CDR3 is TGTGCCAGCAGTTACCCGCTACGGGGGGGCACCGGGGAGCTGTTTTTT.

The chain recombines TRBV29-1 with TRBJ2-1, with D perhaps TRBD1 (6 bases). The V and J ends lost 3 bases and 5 bases respectively, with 11 bases between them. This CDR3 region has 13 residues. Germline V gene lookup returns CDR1 SQVTM and CDR2 ANQGSEA. CDR3 in DNA: TGCAGCGTTGACAGGGGATTAGACAATGAGCAGTTCTTC. Residues: CSVDRGLDNEQFF.

V usage is TRBV9 and J usage is TRBJ2-7; D assignment may be TRBD1 or TRBD2 (5 bases each). The germline V gene has CDR1 SGDLS and CDR2 YYNGEE. Trimming removed 4 bases from V and 2 bases from J, with 16 bases in between. The CDR3 extends over 15 amino acids. DNA for the CDR3: TGTGCCAGCAGCCCCGGGACCCTACCCCCCTACGAGCAGTACTTC. The encoded protein is CASSPGTLPPYEQYF.

The gene calls are TRBV18 and TRBJ2-1; 10 bases agree with TRBD1. Germline V CDR1 and CDR2: KGHSH, LQKENI. The CDR3 spans 18 residues. V gave up 4 bases and J gave up 0 bases; unmatched junction bases: 9. For the CDR3, the DNA is TGTGCCAGCTCACTCCAAATGACAGGGGGCAGCTCCTACAATGAGCAGTTCTTC. Its protein is CASSLQMTGGSSYNEQFF.

The J gene is TRBJ2-5, the V gene TRBV29-1, with no clear D. Looked up from germline, CDR1 is SQVTM and CDR2 is ANQGSEA. Trimming took off 2 bases at V and 1 base at J, with 8 bases between the two ends. This CDR3 has 13 residues. CDR3 DNA: TGCAGCGTTGAACTCAGGTTCCAAGAGACCCAGTACTTC. Translation: CSVELRFQETQYF.

V usage is TRBV7-2 and J usage is TRBJ2-5; 7 bases fit TRBD2. Trimming cost V 2 bases and J 5 bases; bases outside gene matches: 8. Germline CDR1 and CDR2: SGHTA and FQGNSA. CDR3 length equals 15 residues. The CDR3, as DNA: TGTGCCAGCAGCTTAAGACTAGCTCCGGAGGAGACCCAGTACTTC. Translation gives CASSLRLAPEETQYF.

V usage is TRBV24-1 and J usage is TRBJ1-1, with D maybe TRBD1 (5 bases). The CDR3 extends over 14 amino acids. The germline V and J ends were trimmed by 2 bases and 1 base, with 7 bases remaining between them. CDR1 is KGHDR, CDR2 SFDVKD, per germline. CDR3 loop: CATSDSRGNTEAFF. The CDR3 coding sequence is TGTGCCACCAGTGATTCTAGGGGGAACACTGAAGCTTTCTTT.

This chain connects TRBV6-2 or TRBV6-3 to TRBJ2-1; TRBD1 might be the D (6 bases). CDR1 MNHEY and CDR2 SVGEGT come from the germline V gene. The CDR3 spans 13 residues. V gave up 6 bases and J gave up 9 bases, with 15 bases separating them. CDR3 in amino acids: CASRETGIGEQFF. The CDR3 coding sequence is TGTGCCAGCAGAGAGACAGGTATCGGTGAGCAGTTCTTC.